The rows below give T cell receptor beta chains drawn from one sample of a study of T cells in Graves' hyperthyroidism and ophthalmopathy. TCRdb analysed the multiplex PCR reads with MiXCR anew, one entry per CDR3 protein. The sample has about 420,000 distinct CDR3 sequences, about 15% seen once. Sequenced: blood. The receptors originated from a woman younger than 30 with Graves' hyperthyroidism. CDR3s include the opening cysteine and the closing phenylalanine or tryptophan. A D gene is named only where the DNA matches it firmly. Some rows have no size entry. The others give once, few or many, or a class for an expanded clone.

DNA,CDR3,V,length,J,D,size
TGCAGTGCGCAAAGGTGGGGGGAGGTCTACAATGAGCAGTTCTTC,CSAQRWGEVYNEQFF,TRBV20-1,15,TRBJ2-1,NA,NA
TGTGCCACCAGTGATCGCCGGGACAGCTCCACAGATACGCAGTATTTT,CATSDRRDSSTDTQYF,TRBV24-1,16,TRBJ2-3,TRBD1,NA
TGTGCCAGCAGCCGACTGGGGGACGAAAAACTGTTTTTT,CASSRLGDEKLFF,TRBV28,13,TRBJ1-4,NA,NA
TGTGCCAGTAGTATTATTGAAGGAGGCTACACCTTC,CASSIIEGGYTF,TRBV19,12,TRBJ1-2,NA,NA
TGTGCCAGCAAGCCCAAACCCATGAACACTGAAGCTTTCTTT,CASKPKPMNTEAFF,TRBV2,14,TRBJ1-1,NA,many
TGCGCCAGCGCCCGATGGGGTACCGAAAACATTCAGTACTTC,CASARWGTENIQYF,TRBV5-1,14,TRBJ2-4,NA,few
TGTGCCAGCAGCCGCTTGGACAGGGAGCCCTATGGCTACACCTTC,CASSRLDREPYGYTF,TRBV12-3/TRBV12-4,15,TRBJ1-2,TRBD1,many
TGTGCCACCAGACTACAGGGGGCAGGCACAGATACGCAGTATTTT,CATRLQGAGTDTQYF,TRBV15,15,TRBJ2-3,TRBD1,many
TGCAGTGCTCGTCGGAAGTTGAGCTCCTACGAGCAGTACTTC,CSARRKLSSYEQYF,TRBV20-1,14,TRBJ2-7,NA,many
TGCGCCAGCAGCTTGGACGTCCCTCAGCGGGGGCAGTTCTTC,CASSLDVPQRGQFF,TRBV5-1,14,TRBJ2-1,TRBD2,many
TGCAGTGCCAGCAGACTAGCGGGAGGCTCCTACGAGCAGTACTTC,CSASRLAGGSYEQYF,TRBV20-1,15,TRBJ2-7,TRBD2,NA
TGCAGTGCTAGAACGGGGACTAGCCGGCGGGAGACCCAGTACTTC,CSARTGTSRRETQYF,TRBV20-1,15,TRBJ2-5,TRBD2,many
TGTGCCAGCAGAACGGGGGAGATCTATGGCTACACCTTC,CASRTGEIYGYTF,TRBV28,13,TRBJ1-2,NA,NA
TGTGCCAGCAGCCTTATCCGAGGTGAGCAGTTCTTC,CASSLIRGEQFF,TRBV12-3/TRBV12-4,12,TRBJ2-1,NA,few
TGCAGCCCAAAAAGGGCTAGCGGATACGAGCAGTACTTC,CSPKRASGYEQYF,TRBV29-1,13,TRBJ2-7,TRBD2,NA
TGTGCCAGCAGTTACGTCCCGGGTTCACCCCTCCACTTT,CASSYVPGSPLHF,TRBV6-5,13,TRBJ1-6,NA,NA
TGTGCCAGCAGCTCAACAGGTCCGAACACTGAAGCTTTCTTT,CASSSTGPNTEAFF,TRBV11-2,14,TRBJ1-1,NA,many
TGTGCCAGCAGCTCCAGTGTTGGGTTTACCCTTGGCAATCAGCCCCAGCATTTT,CASSSSVGFTLGNQPQHF,TRBV5-8,18,TRBJ1-5,NA,few
TGTGCCAGCAGTGCGACAGGGAACACCGGGGAGCTGTTTTTT,CASSATGNTGELFF,TRBV6-4,14,TRBJ2-2,NA,NA